Listed below are T cell receptor beta chains from one sample, sequenced in a study of beta chain features in type 1 diabetes. TCRdb keeps only in-frame clones here, not all; method: immunoSEQ multiplex PCR. Here the sample spans some 350,000 clones, roughly 13% being singletons. Sequencing used naive CD4+ T cells from blood. Every receptor here comes from a woman in her late teens or twenties with type 1 diabetes. Both conserved end residues are part of each CDR3. Each record gives: J gene, D gene, clone size, V gene, CDR3 protein, CDR3 DNA. A D gene is named only where the DNA matches it firmly. Clone sizes are given selectively: once, few, many, or a class where the clone is expanded.

TRBJ1-1	-	-	TRBV30	CAWSVYPREAFF	TGTGCCTGGAGTGTATATCCGCGAGAAGCTTTCTTT
TRBJ1-2	-	-	TRBV7-2	CASSPEGRVKGSGGYTF	TGTGCCAGCAGCCCTGAGGGGAGGGTTAAAGGGTCGGGAGGCTACACCTTC
TRBJ2-2	-	-	TRBV5-6	CASSSKSLLGELFF	TGTGCCAGCAGCTCGAAAAGTTTACTCGGGGAGCTGTTTTTT
TRBJ2-4	TRBD1	-	TRBV28	CASSAAGTANKNIQYF	TGTGCCAGCAGTGCAGCCGGGACAGCGAACAAAAACATTCAGTACTTC
TRBJ2-5	-	-	TRBV7-2	CASSLGSGQETQYF	TGTGCCAGCAGCTTGGGTAGCGGCCAAGAGACCCAGTACTTC
TRBJ1-1	-	-	TRBV27	CASGGVLNTEAFF	TGTGCCAGCGGCGGTGTCTTGAACACTGAAGCTTTCTTT
TRBJ2-2	-	-	TRBV30	CAWSLQVELFF	TGTGCCTGGAGTTTACAAGTGGAGCTGTTTTTT
TRBJ2-3	TRBD2	few	TRBV19	CASSPAGRRLGTDTQYF	TGTGCCAGTAGTCCAGCGGGACGTCGGTTGGGGACAGATACGCAGTATTTT
TRBJ2-2	-	few	TRBV5-5	CASSLGDTGELFF	TGTGCCAGCAGCCTAGGGGACACCGGGGAGCTGTTTTTT
TRBJ2-1	TRBD2	-	TRBV28	CASRSARTSGGLGEQFF	TGTGCCAGCAGGTCAGCCCGGACTAGCGGGGGGTTGGGGGAGCAGTTCTTC
TRBJ1-1	-	few	TRBV30	CAWSVRGGTEAFF	TGTGCCTGGAGTGTACGGGGAGGCACTGAAGCTTTCTTT
TRBJ1-5	-	-	TRBV15	CATSRVGGALGNQPQHF	TGTGCCACCAGCAGAGTTGGGGGGGCTCTGGGCAATCAGCCCCAGCATTTT
TRBJ2-1	TRBD2	-	TRBV7-8	CASSLVLRGTPNNEQFF	TGTGCCAGCAGCTTAGTTCTGCGGGGGACTCCTAACAATGAGCAGTTCTTC
TRBJ1-2	TRBD1	-	TRBV11-2	CASSLSATGNYGYTF	TGTGCCAGCAGCTTATCGGCGACAGGGAACTATGGCTACACCTTC
TRBJ2-1	-	few	TRBV27	CASSLGLATEQFF	TGTGCCAGCAGTTTGGGTCTAGCGACTGAGCAGTTCTTC
TRBJ1-2	-	few	TRBV6-5	CASSYQATNYGYTF	TGTGCCAGCAGTTACCAGGCCACTAACTATGGCTACACCTTC
TRBJ1-1	-	few	TRBV9	CASSKGGMAFF	TGTGCCAGCAGCAAGGGGGGGATGGCTTTCTTT
TRBJ2-3	TRBD1	-	TRBV15	CATSRDRGPVYTDTQYF	TGTGCCACCAGCAGAGATAGGGGGCCAGTATACACAGATACGCAGTATTTT
TRBJ1-1	TRBD1	-	TRBV6-5	CASSTPGTANTEAFF	TGTGCCAGCAGTACTCCCGGGACAGCGAACACTGAAGCTTTCTTT
TRBJ2-5	TRBD2	-	TRBV7-9	CASSLAYGTSGRSETQYF	TGTGCCAGCAGCTTAGCCTATGGGACTAGCGGGAGGTCGGAGACCCAGTACTTC
TRBJ2-1	TRBD2	-	TRBV7-9	CASSPVAGGLYNEQFF	TGTGCCAGCAGCCCAGTAGCGGGAGGTCTCTACAATGAGCAGTTCTTC
TRBJ2-7	-	-	TRBV18	CASSPYSSSYEQYF	TGTGCCAGCTCACCATATTCCAGCTCCTACGAGCAGTACTTC
TRBJ2-1	-	few	TRBV5-1	CASVPIAGARYNEQFF	TGCGCCAGCGTCCCGATTGCGGGGGCGCGATACAATGAGCAGTTCTTC
TRBJ2-1	TRBD2	few	TRBV5-1	CASRPPGTSGNSEQFF	TGCGCCAGCCGACCTCCCGGGACTAGCGGGAATAGTGAGCAGTTCTTC
TRBJ2-1	-	-	TRBV7-8	CASSLDTTTREQFF	TGTGCCAGCAGCTTGGACACTACTACCCGTGAGCAGTTCTTC
TRBJ1-4	-	-	TRBV4-1	CASSHLPTNEKLFF	TGCGCCAGCAGCCATCTCCCCACTAATGAAAAACTGTTTTTT
TRBJ2-1	-	few	TRBV9	CASSEPSASYNEQFF	TGTGCCAGCAGCGAGCCTAGCGCCAGCTACAATGAGCAGTTCTTC
TRBJ2-6	-	few	TRBV5-4	CASSSTGGGSGANVLTF	TGTGCCAGCAGCTCCACCGGGGGAGGCTCTGGGGCCAACGTCCTGACTTTC